Following are 25 T cell receptor beta chains from one sample sequenced in a study of T cells in Graves' hyperthyroidism and ophthalmopathy. Researchers amplified the TCR beta CDR3 regions from RNA transcripts. First-round RT-PCR targeting the TCR CDR3 was performed with the HTBI primer set. TCRdb used MiXCR to reprocess the multiplex PCR reads, holding one entry per CDR3 protein. The sample carries more than 500,000 distinct CDR3 sequences, around 15% recorded once. Sequences were obtained from blood. These TCRs come from a woman aged 40-49 years with Graves' ophthalmopathy.

This clonotype was counted many times. This chain connects TRBV11-2 to TRBJ1-6; unclear D gene. This CDR3 has 13 residues. V was pared by 5 bases and J by 6 bases, with 8 bases between. The V gene's germline CDR1 is SGHAT and CDR2 FQNNGV. The CDR3 region is CASSTPSNSPLHF. The CDR3 nucleotides are TGTGCCAGCAGCACCCCGTCTAATTCACCCCTCCACTTT.

This clonotype came up many times. This chain links TRBV28 with TRBJ2-7; 12 bases agree with TRBD2. J was trimmed by 4 bases and V by 4 bases; bases with no gene match: 17. Per germline, CDR1 MDHEN and CDR2 SYDVKM. The CDR3 covers 19 residues. The CDR3 spells CASSSILAGGEFTVYEQYF. In DNA form, the CDR3 reads TGTGCCAGCAGTTCAATTCTAGCGGGAGGGGAATTCACGGTTTACGAGCAGTACTTC.

With regard to this clonotype: A much larger clone lies one base from this, so it may be a read error. Because it lacks the conserved phenylalanine or tryptophan at the end, this CDR3 is likely a read error. The CDR3 DNA follows: TGTGCCATCAGGCGGGAAACAGGGACTGAAGCTTTCTCT. As protein: CAIRRETGTEAFS. The chain has TRBV10-3 and TRBJ1-1, with D possibly being TRBD1 (6 bases). The CDR3 extends over 13 amino acids. With 6 bases removed from V and 5 bases from J, the gap between germline ends came to 13 bases. Germline V gives CDR1 ENHRY, CDR2 SYGVKD.

In its sample, this clonotype was seen many times. The chain carries TRBV20-1 and TRBJ2-5; 9 bases are shared with TRBD2. Germline CDR1 reads DFQATT; CDR2 reads SNEGSKA (reference sequence). The CDR3 consists of 15 residues. V was pared by 3 bases and J by 2 bases, with 7 bases of the junction left unmatched. As DNA, the CDR3 is TGCAGTGCTAGTTCTAGCGGGGTACTACAAGAGACCCAGTACTTC. As protein: CSASSSGVLQETQYF.

This clonotype has more than one count but fewer than ten. This chain connects TRBV7-3 to TRBJ2-5; possible D gene TRBD2, 6 bases. CDR1 is SGHTA and CDR2 is FQGTGA in the germline V gene. This CDR3 is 15 amino acids long. V lost 2 bases and J 3 bases, leaving 13 bases between the germline ends. This CDR3 is CASSLGFSGEETQYF. As DNA, the CDR3 is TGTGCCAGCAGCTTAGGATTTAGCGGAGAAGAGACCCAGTACTTC.

Remarks on this clonotype: The junction departs from the called germline gene at one end, perhaps through a read error. This chain connects TRBV19 to TRBJ1-1; D call uncertain. The CDR3 totals 14 residues. Germline loops: CDR1 LNHDA, CDR2 SQIVND (reference sequence). CDR3 DNA sequence: TGTGCCAGTAGTAGTACATTTTCAAACACTGGAGCTTTCTTT. This sequence encodes CASSSTFSNTGAFF. Full variable domain (outside the CDR3, taken from reference TRBV19 and TRBJ1-1): DGGITQSPKYLFRKEGQNVTLSCEQNLNHDAMYWYRQDPGQGLRLIYYSQIVNDFQKGDIAEGYSVSREKKESFPLTVTSAQKNPTAFYLCASSSTFSNTGAFFGQGTRLTVV.

This clonotype was picked up many times. V gene TRBV28 combines with J gene TRBJ1-2; no reliable D call. The germline V and J ends were trimmed by 4 bases and 3 bases, with 6 bases remaining between them. Per the germline V gene, CDR1 is MDHEN and CDR2 is SYDVKM. CDR3 length: 12 residues. The CDR3 region is CASSSGHYGYTF. The CDR3 region has the DNA TGTGCCAGCAGTTCCGGTCACTATGGCTACACCTTC.

This sequence joins TRBV20-1 and TRBJ2-7; tentatively, D is TRBD2 (5 bases). Germline loops: CDR1 DFQATT, CDR2 SNEGSKA (reference sequence). V was cut by 4 bases and J by 1 base, with 14 bases left in between. CDR3 length equals 14 residues. The chain's CDR3 is CSANPTEASYEQYF. DNA for the CDR3: TGCAGTGCTAATCCTACGGAGGCGTCCTACGAGCAGTACTTC.

This clonotype came up many times. The chain recombines TRBV6-2 or TRBV6-3 with TRBJ1-5, with TRBD1 identical over 10 bases. V was pared by 11 bases and J by 5 bases, with 3 bases of the junction left unmatched. CDR1 is MNHEY, CDR2 SVGEGT, per germline. CDR3 length: 12 amino acids. CDR3 amino acids: CAGGTGDQPQHF. The DNA of the CDR3 is TGTGCCGGCGGGACAGGGGATCAGCCCCAGCATTTT.

This sequence joins TRBV28 and TRBJ1-2, with D perhaps matching TRBD1 (5 bases). The CDR3 has 15 residues. Trimming cost V 5 bases and J 4 bases, with 17 bases left between them. Germline assignment: CDR1 MDHEN and CDR2 SYDVKM. The DNA for the CDR3 is TGTGCCAGCAGTCCTGGGCAGGGAACATCCTATGGCTACACCTTC. Its protein is CASSPGQGTSYGYTF.

This clonotype showed up many times. The genes are TRBV6-1 and TRBJ2-7; D unresolved. The CDR3 loop spans 13 amino acids. CDR1 MNHNS and CDR2 SASEGT come from the germline V gene. Trimming left V 2 bases short and J 2 bases short, with 7 bases between. CDR3 residues: CASSEMITYEQYF. The CDR3 coding sequence is TGTGCCAGCAGTGAAATGATCACCTACGAGCAGTACTTC.

This clonotype was seen a few times. V is TRBV15 and J is TRBJ2-4; D is ambiguous. This CDR3 region has 15 residues. Germline-derived CDR1 and CDR2 are LNHNV and YYDKDF (reference sequence). V gave up 5 bases and J gave up 0 bases, with 11 bases separating them. CDR3 loop: CATSEASGAKNIQYF. Written as DNA, the CDR3 is TGTGCCACCAGCGAAGCGTCTGGAGCCAAAAACATTCAGTACTTC.

The J gene is TRBJ2-7, the V gene TRBV12-3 or TRBV12-4; D gene unclear. The CDR3 is 12 residues long. V dropped 3 bases and J dropped 5 bases, with 8 bases sitting between them. Here the CDR3 reads CASSFWVNEQYF. CDR3 DNA sequence: TGTGCCAGCAGTTTTTGGGTGAACGAGCAGTACTTC.

In this sample, this clonotype turned up a few times. V gene TRBV29-1 combines with J gene TRBJ1-1, with a possible D match to TRBD1 (6 bases). Trimming shortened V by 7 bases and J by 4 bases, and 13 bases separated the two germline ends. The CDR3 contains 12 residues. Germline V gives CDR1 SQVTM, CDR2 ANQGSEA. For the CDR3, the DNA is TGCAGCGCCTCGGACAGCTCCACTGAAGCTTTCTTT. It is translated as CSASDSSTEAFF.

This clonotype was counted ten times or more. The V gene is TRBV5-8, the J gene TRBJ2-7; 12 bases agree with TRBD1. The CDR3 sequence is 14 residues long. V shed 3 bases, J shed 6 bases, and the junction held 4 bases outside the gene matches. Germline V lookup: CDR1 SGHTS, CDR2 YDEGEE. The CDR3 DNA follows: TGTGCCAGCAGCTCGGGACAGGGGGCTGTCGAGCAGTACTTC. Protein sequence: CASSSGQGAVEQYF.

V and J are TRBV6-5 and TRBJ2-7, with 7 bases matching TRBD2. Trimming removed 4 bases from V and 3 bases from J; junction bases left unmatched: 12. This CDR3 is built from 16 residues. Germline CDR1 and CDR2: MNHEY and SVGAGI. The CDR3 spells CASSLERGGEHYEQYF. The CDR3 DNA reads as TGTGCCAGCAGTTTAGAACGGGGAGGGGAGCACTACGAGCAGTACTTC.

The chain joins TRBV5-6 to TRBJ2-7, with D perhaps TRBD2 (6 bases). The V end was cut by 5 bases, the J end by 0 bases, with 15 bases between. This CDR3 is 15 amino acids long. CDR1 and CDR2 (germline): SGHDT, YYEEEE. CDR3 sequence: CASRPLGGISYEQYF. In DNA, the CDR3 is TGTGCCAGCAGACCGTTGGGGGGAATCTCCTACGAGCAGTACTTC. The full variable domain, in which reference TRBV5-6 and TRBJ2-7 provide the parts outside the CDR3, is DAGVTQSPTHLIKTRGQQVTLRCSPKSGHDTVSWYQQALGQGPQFIFQYYEEEERQRGNFPDRFSGHQFPNYSSELNVNALLLGDSALYLCASRPLGGISYEQYFGPGTRLTVT.

This clonotype was seen ten or more times. The chain joins TRBV12-3 or TRBV12-4 to TRBJ2-7; 7 nucleotides match TRBD2. V gave up 6 bases and J gave up 4 bases; unmatched junction bases: 24. CDR3 length equals 19 residues. Here the CDR3 reads CASRLKYGAMTSRGYEQYF. The CDR3 bases are TGTGCCAGCAGATTAAAGTATGGGGCAATGACTAGCCGGGGGTACGAGCAGTACTTC.

This clonotype showed up just a few times. The chain uses TRBV18 and TRBJ2-7; D not resolved. The CDR3 spans 13 residues. The V gene's germline CDR1 is KGHSH and CDR2 LQKENI. V was trimmed by 2 bases and J by 6 bases, leaving 11 bases between them. CDR3 coding DNA: TGTGCCAGCTCACCAGATTCGAGGTTCGAGCAGTACTTC. Translation gives CASSPDSRFEQYF.

This clonotype was observed at least ten times. The V call is TRBV14, the J call TRBJ2-7; 13 nucleotides match TRBD2. The CDR3 is 16 residues long. Germline V CDR1 and CDR2: SGHDN, FVKESK. After removal of 4 bases from V and 6 bases from J, the junction contained 9 bases not matched to a gene. The CDR3 region is CASSREPGLAGIEQYF. CDR3 bases: TGTGCCAGCAGCCGAGAACCGGGACTAGCGGGGATCGAGCAGTACTTC.

This clonotype appeared many times. This sequence joins TRBV20-1 and TRBJ1-2; the D is unclear. This CDR3 is built from 12 residues. V was trimmed by 3 bases and J by 8 bases, leaving 13 bases between them. CDR1 DFQATT and CDR2 SNEGSKA come from the germline V gene (reference sequence). CDR3 amino acids: CSASEGPLGYTF. CDR3 DNA: TGCAGTGCTAGTGAGGGCCCCCTGGGCTACACCTTC.

This chain uses TRBV7-6 with TRBJ2-7; 7 positions agree with TRBD1. The CDR3 runs 15 residues. Per germline, CDR1 SGHVS and CDR2 FNYEAQ. The V segment lost 4 bases and the J segment 4 bases; nucleotides outside the gene matches: 10. CDR3 nucleotides: TGTGCCAGCAGCTCCCCAAGACAGGGTGGTTACGAGCAGTACTTC. It specifies CASSSPRQGGYEQYF.

At least ten counts were recorded for this clonotype. The chain is built from TRBV28 and TRBJ2-7; 9 bases map to TRBD1. With 6 bases clipped from V and 6 bases from J, the junction kept 6 bases outside the gene matches. Germline CDR1 is MDHEN and CDR2 is SYDVKM. This CDR3 is 13 amino acids long. The CDR3 loop is CASSTGTGTEQYF. The CDR3 nucleotides are TGTGCCAGCAGCACCGGGACAGGGACCGAGCAGTACTTC. Supplemented by reference TRBV28 and TRBJ2-7, the full variable domain reads DVKVTQSSRYLVKRTGEKVFLECVQDMDHENMFWYRQDPGLGLRLIYFSYDVKMKEKGDIPEGYSVSREKKERFSLILESASTNQTSMYLCASSTGTGTEQYFGPGTRLTVT.

The rearrangement uses TRBV6-1 and TRBJ1-5, with unresolved D. The ends were cut back, 6 bases at V and 6 bases at J, with 21 bases in the middle. The CDR3 length is 16 residues. From germline, CDR1 is MNHNS and CDR2 SASEGT. CDR3 nucleotides: TGTGCCAGCAGGCCACCCGACTCCATAGACACTCAGCCCCAGCATTTT. Protein: CASRPPDSIDTQPQHF.

This clonotype has a count of ten or more. This sequence joins TRBV11-3 and TRBJ2-7; 7 bases map to TRBD1. The CDR3 runs to 15 residues. With V trimmed by 2 bases and J by 1 base, 5 bases remained unmatched. Germline CDR1 and CDR2: SGHNT and YENEEA. The CDR3 sequence: CASSLPPGQSYEQYF. CDR3 DNA sequence: TGTGCCAGCAGCTTACCTCCGGGACAGTCCTACGAGCAGTACTTC. The whole variable domain, filled in from reference TRBV11-3 and TRBJ2-7, reads EAGVVQSPRYKIIEKKQPVAFWCNPISGHNTLYWYLQNLGQGPELLIRYENEEAVDDSQLPKDRFSAERLKGVDSTLKIQPAELGDSAVYLCASSLPPGQSYEQYFGPGTRLTVT.